This T cell receptor beta chain was documented in a study of blood T cell repertoires in COVID-19. Study in general: Collection of acute and convalescent COVID-19 samples took place in the United States, Italy and Spain. In each case, the material was cDNA or gDNA derived from T cells, B-cell-depleted T cells, or PBMCs.

The CDR3 has 16 residues. J lost 3 bases, V lost 3 bases, and 7 bases had no gene match. Germline CDR1 and CDR2: MNHNS and SASEGT. In the study's own analysis: Amplification with reference gene primers provided the estimates of nucleated cell counts. The data were produced by immunoSEQ multiplex PCR, yet TCRdb's version contains in-frame clones alone and is incomplete. From that table come the V and J calls and clone size; the DNA was used to work out D and trimming. Of about 220,000 clones in the sample, less than 90% were seen once. Cohorts were determined from participant-reported clinical history.

Sequences were obtained from PBMCs or T cells enriched from blood (not recorded which). This clonotype originated in a woman younger than 45 who had recovered from COVID-19. This chain joins TRBV6-1 and TRBJ1-3, with 8 bases identical to TRBD1. This CDR3 is CASSDPQGAIGNTIYF. The CDR3 nucleotides read TGTGCCAGCAGTGATCCGCAGGGGGCCATTGGAAACACCATATATTTT.